The T cell receptor beta chain under discussion was sequenced for a study of CD4+ T cells in melanoma. General observations from the study: Diverse differentiation states were reported for melanoma neoantigen-specific CD4+ T cells. CD8+ T cell, macrophage and B cell function reportedly correlated with neoantigen-specific CD4+ T cells.

The data were produced by immunoSEQ multiplex PCR, yet TCRdb's version contains in-frame clones alone and is incomplete. The sample consists of about 15,000 clones, 80% to 85% of them appearing once. As regards this clone: The antigen remains undetermined.

The CDR3 has 15 residues. CDR1 is SNHLY and CDR2 is FYNNEI in the germline V gene. V was trimmed by 6 bases and J by 0 bases, leaving 13 bases between them. This sequence joins TRBV2 and TRBJ2-3; maybe TRBD2 (5 bases). The sequenced sample was cells from a culture (not recorded whether cultured in vitro). The TCR originated in a human donor with melanoma. CDR3 sequence (DNA): TGTGCCAGCAGCGCCAGGACTGCTAGCACAGATACGCAGTATTTT. Translated: CASSARTASTDTQYF.